Each of the 2 T cell receptor beta chains below was sequenced from the same sample in a study of T cells in localized non-small cell lung cancer. The protocol was immunoSEQ multiplex PCR, while the TCRdb copy is restricted to in-frame clones and leaves out a portion. Among roughly 84,000 clones listed, more than 70% were seen once. Here the sequenced sample was peripheral blood, taken before any cancer treatment. The receptors derive from a woman aged 35-70 years with stage I squamous cell lung carcinoma.

This sequence joins TRBV5-1 and TRBJ1-2; TRBD1 agrees at 8 bases. This CDR3 spans 14 amino acids. The J segment lost 8 bases and the V segment lost 4 bases, leaving 10 bases of the junction unmatched. Germline-derived CDR1 and CDR2 are SGHRS and YFSETQ. The DNA of the CDR3 is TGCGCCAGCAGCGTCGGACAGGGCGGGGAAGGCTACACCTTC. Its translation: CASSVGQGGEGYTF.

The CDR3 DNA is TGTGCCACCAGCAGAGATGAGGGAGGGGACAAAAACATTCAGTACTTC. Residues: CATSRDEGGDKNIQYF. This sequence joins TRBV15 and TRBJ2-4, with 7 bases fitting TRBD2. Germline V gene sequence: CDR1 LNHNV, CDR2 YYDKDF (reference sequence). V gave up 0 bases and J gave up 3 bases; unmatched junction bases: 5. This CDR3 has 16 amino acids. Combining the CDR3 with reference TRBV15 and TRBJ2-4 gives the whole variable domain DAMVIQNPRYQVTQFGKPVTLSCSQTLNHNVMYWYQQKSSQAPKLLFHYYDKDFNNEADTPDNFQSRRPNTSFCFLDIRSPGLGDTAMYLCATSRDEGGDKNIQYFGAGTRLSVL.